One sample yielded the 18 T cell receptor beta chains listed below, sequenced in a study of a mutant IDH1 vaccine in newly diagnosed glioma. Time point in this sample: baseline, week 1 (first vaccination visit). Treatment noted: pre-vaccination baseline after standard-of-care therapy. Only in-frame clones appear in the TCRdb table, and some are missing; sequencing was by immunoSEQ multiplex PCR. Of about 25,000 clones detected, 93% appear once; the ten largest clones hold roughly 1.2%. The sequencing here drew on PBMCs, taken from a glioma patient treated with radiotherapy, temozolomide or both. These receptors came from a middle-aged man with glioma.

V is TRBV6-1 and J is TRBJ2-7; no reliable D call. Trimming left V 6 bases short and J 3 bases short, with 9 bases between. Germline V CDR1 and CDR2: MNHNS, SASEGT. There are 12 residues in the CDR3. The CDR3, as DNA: TGTGCCAGCAGCCTAAAGGGCTACGAGCAGTACTTC. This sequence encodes CASSLKGYEQYF.

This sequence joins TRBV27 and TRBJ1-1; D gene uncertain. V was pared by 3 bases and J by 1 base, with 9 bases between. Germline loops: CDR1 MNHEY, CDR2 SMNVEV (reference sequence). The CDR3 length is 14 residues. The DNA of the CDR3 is TGTGCCAGCAGTTTGTTGACCGGGAACACTGAAGCTTTCTTT. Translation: CASSLLTGNTEAFF.

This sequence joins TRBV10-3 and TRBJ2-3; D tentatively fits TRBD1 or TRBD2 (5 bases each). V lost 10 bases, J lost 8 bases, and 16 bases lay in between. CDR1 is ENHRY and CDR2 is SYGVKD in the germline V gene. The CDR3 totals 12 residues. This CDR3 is CATSPEGSTQYF. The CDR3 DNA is TGTGCCACCTCCCCCGAGGGGAGTACGCAGTATTTT.

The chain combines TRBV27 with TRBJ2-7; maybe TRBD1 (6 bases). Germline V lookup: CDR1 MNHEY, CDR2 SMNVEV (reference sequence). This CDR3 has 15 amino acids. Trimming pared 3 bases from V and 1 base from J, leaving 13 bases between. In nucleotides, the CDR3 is TGTGCCAGCAGTTTTACCAGACAGGCTTCCTACGAGCAGTACTTC. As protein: CASSFTRQASYEQYF.

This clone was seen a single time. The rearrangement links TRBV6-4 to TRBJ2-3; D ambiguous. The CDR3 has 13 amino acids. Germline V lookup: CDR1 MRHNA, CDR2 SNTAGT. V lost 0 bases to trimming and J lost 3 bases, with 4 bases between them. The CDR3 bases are TGTGCCAGCAGTGACTCGATAACAGATACGCAGTATTTT. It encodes CASSDSITDTQYF.

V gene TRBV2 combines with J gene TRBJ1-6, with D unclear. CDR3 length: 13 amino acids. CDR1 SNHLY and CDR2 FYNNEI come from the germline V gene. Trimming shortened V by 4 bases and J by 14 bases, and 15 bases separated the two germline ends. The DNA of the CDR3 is TGTGCCAGCAGTGTGGTATCGACGGCATCCCTCCACTTT. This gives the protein CASSVVSTASLHF. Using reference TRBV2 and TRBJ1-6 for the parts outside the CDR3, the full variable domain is EPEVTQTPSHQVTQMGQEVILRCVPISNHLYFYWYRQILGQKVEFLVSFYNNEISEKSEIFDDQFSVERPDGSNFTLKIRSTKLEDSAMYFCASSVVSTASLHFGNGTRLTVT.

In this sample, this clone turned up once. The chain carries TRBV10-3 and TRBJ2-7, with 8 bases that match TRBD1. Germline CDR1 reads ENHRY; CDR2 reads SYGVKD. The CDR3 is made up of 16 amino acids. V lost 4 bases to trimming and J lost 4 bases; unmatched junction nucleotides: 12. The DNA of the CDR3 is TGTGCCATCAGTGTCCAATGGCAGGGGGCTGTGTACGAGCAGTACTTC. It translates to CAISVQWQGAVYEQYF.

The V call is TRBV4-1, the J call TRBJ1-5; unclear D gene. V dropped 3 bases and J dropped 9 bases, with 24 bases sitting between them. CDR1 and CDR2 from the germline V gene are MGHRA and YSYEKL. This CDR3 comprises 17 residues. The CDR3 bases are TGCGCCAGCAGCCAGGCGGGCATCGCAGCCGCAGTCACGCCCCAGCATTTT. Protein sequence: CASSQAGIAAAVTPQHF.

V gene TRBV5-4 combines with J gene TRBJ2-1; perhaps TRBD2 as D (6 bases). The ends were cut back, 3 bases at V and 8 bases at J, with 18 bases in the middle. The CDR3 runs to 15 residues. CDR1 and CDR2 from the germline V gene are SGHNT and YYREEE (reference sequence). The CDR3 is CASSSELKGEDEQFF. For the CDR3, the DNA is TGTGCCAGCAGCTCTGAACTTAAAGGGGAGGATGAGCAGTTCTTC.

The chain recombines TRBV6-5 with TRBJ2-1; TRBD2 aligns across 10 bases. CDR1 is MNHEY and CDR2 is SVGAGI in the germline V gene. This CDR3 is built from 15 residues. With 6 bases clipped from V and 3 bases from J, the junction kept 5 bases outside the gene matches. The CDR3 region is CASRLAGGNYNEQFF. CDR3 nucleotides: TGTGCCAGCAGATTAGCGGGGGGTAACTACAATGAGCAGTTCTTC.

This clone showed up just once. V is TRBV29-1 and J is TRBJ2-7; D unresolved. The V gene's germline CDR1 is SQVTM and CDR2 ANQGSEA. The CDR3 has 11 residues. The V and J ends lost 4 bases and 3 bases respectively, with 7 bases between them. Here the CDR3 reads CSVGELYEQYF. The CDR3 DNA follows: TGCAGCGTTGGGGAACTCTACGAGCAGTACTTC.

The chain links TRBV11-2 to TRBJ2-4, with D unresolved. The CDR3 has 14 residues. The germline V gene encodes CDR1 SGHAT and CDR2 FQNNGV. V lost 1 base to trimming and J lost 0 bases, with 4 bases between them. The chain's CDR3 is CASSLGAAKNIQYF. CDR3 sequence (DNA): TGTGCCAGCAGCTTAGGGGCAGCCAAAAACATTCAGTACTTC.

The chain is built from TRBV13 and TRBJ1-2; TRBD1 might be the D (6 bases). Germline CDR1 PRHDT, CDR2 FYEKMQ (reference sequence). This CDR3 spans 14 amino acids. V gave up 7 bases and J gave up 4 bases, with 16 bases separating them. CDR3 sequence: CASTSGAMGYGYTF. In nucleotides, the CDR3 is TGTGCCAGCACATCGGGGGCGATGGGCTATGGCTACACCTTC.

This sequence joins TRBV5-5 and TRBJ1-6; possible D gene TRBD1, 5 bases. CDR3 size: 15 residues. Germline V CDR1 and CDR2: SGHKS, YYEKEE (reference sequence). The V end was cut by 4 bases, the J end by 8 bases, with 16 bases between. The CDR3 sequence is CASSQGPFGDSPLHF. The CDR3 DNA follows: TGTGCCAGCAGCCAGGGACCTTTTGGGGATTCACCCCTCCACTTT.

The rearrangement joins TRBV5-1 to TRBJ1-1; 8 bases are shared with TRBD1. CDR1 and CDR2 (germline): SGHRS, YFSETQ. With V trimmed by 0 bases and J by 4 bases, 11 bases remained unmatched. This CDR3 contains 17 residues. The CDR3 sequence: CASSLAGTGRPGTEAFF. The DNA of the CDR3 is TGCGCCAGCAGCTTGGCGGGGACAGGCCGTCCGGGCACTGAAGCTTTCTTT.

CDR3 sequence reads: CASSLSADRYTF. CDR3 coding DNA: TGTGCCAGCAGCTTGTCGGCGGACCGCTACACCTTC. The J gene is TRBJ1-2, the V gene TRBV5-4; D not certain. This CDR3 comprises 12 residues. Germline V CDR1 and CDR2: SGHNT, YYREEE (reference sequence). Trimming left V 1 base short and J 9 bases short, with 10 bases between.

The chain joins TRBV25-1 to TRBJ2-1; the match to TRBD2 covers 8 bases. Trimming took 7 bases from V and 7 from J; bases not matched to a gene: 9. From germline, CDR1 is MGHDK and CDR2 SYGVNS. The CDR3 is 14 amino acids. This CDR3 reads CASTAGVRGNEQFF. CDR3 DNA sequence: TGTGCCAGCACAGCGGGAGTTAGGGGTAATGAGCAGTTCTTC.

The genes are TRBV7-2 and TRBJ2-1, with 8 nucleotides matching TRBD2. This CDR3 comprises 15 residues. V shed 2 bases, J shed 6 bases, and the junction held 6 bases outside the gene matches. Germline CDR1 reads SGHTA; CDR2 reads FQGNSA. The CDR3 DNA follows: TGTGCCAGCAGCTTATTCGGTGCGGGGGGCAATGAGCAGTTCTTC. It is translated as CASSLFGAGGNEQFF.